This record looks at one TCR beta chain sequence and its context. Time point indicated: patch test 3, about 24 weeks after DPC sensitization. Treatment meaning: therapeutic diphenylcyclopropenone sensitization with weekly scalp DPC. The CDR3 has 15 residues. The germline V gene encodes CDR1 MRHNA and CDR2 SNTAGT. J lost 2 bases, V lost 3 bases, and 4 bases had no gene match. The data derive from a study of human T cells and chemical hapten exposure. From the RACE reads, TCRdb called clonotypes with MiXCR, one entry per CDR3 protein. The data show about 90,000 distinct CDR3 sequences, approximately 11% seen once.

The origin of this receptor is a woman in her twenties or thirties with alopecia areata. Some clones in this sample may be carry-over from other donors' samples. The specimen was whole blood, collected in connection with sensitization to the hapten diphenylcyclopropenone (DPC). The chain is built from TRBV6-4 and TRBJ2-3, with 8 bases lining up with TRBD2. The CDR3 region is CASSESGGNTDTQYF. The CDR3 DNA follows: TGTGCCAGCAGTGAGAGCGGGGGAAACACAGATACGCAGTATTTT.